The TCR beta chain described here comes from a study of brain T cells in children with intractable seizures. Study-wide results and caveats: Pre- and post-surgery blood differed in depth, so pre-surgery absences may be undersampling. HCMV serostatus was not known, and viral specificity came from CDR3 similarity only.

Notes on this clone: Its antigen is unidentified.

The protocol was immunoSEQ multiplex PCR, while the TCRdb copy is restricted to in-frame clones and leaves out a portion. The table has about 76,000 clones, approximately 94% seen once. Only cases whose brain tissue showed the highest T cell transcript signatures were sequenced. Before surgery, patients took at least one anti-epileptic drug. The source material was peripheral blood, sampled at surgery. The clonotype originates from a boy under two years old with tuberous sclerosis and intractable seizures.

The CDR3 nucleotides read TGTGCCAGCAGATCCGGGACAATATACACCGGGGAGCTGTTTTTT. It encodes CASRSGTIYTGELFF. The chain carries TRBV5-6 and TRBJ2-2, with a tentative D call TRBD1 (6 bases). Germline CDR1 is SGHDT and CDR2 is YYEEEE. This CDR3 has 15 residues. The V and J ends lost 5 bases and 3 bases respectively, with 14 bases between them. The full variable domain, with the rest looked up from reference TRBV5-6 and TRBJ2-2, is DAGVTQSPTHLIKTRGQQVTLRCSPKSGHDTVSWYQQALGQGPQFIFQYYEEEERQRGNFPDRFSGHQFPNYSSELNVNALLLGDSALYLCASRSGTIYTGELFFGEGSRLTVL.